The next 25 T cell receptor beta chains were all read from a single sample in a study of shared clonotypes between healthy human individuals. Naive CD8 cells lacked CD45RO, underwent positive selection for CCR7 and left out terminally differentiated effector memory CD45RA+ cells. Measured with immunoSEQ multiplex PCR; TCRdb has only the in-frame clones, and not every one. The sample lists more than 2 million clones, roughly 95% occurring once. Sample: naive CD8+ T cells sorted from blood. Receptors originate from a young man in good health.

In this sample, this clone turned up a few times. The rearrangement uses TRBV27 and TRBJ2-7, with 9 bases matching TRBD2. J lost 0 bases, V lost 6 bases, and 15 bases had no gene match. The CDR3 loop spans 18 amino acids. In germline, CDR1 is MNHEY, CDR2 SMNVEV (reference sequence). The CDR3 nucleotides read TGTGCCAGCAGACCTGTGGCGGGGGGGCCCCCCTCCTCCTACGAGCAGTACTTC. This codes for CASRPVAGGPPSSYEQYF.

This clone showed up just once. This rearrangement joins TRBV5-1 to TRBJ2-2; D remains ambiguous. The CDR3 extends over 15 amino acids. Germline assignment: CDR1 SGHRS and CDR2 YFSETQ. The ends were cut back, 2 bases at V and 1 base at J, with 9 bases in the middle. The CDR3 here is CASSFYDGNTGELFF. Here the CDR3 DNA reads TGCGCCAGCAGCTTTTATGACGGGAACACCGGGGAGCTGTTTTTT.

The CDR3 sequence is CASSHRDVTEIGNTIYF. As DNA, the CDR3 is TGCGCCAGCAGCCACCGCGACGTTACAGAAATTGGAAACACCATATATTTT. The chain carries TRBV4-1 and TRBJ1-3; the D is unclear. The CDR3 is 17 residues long. V dropped 3 bases and J dropped 3 bases, with 18 bases sitting between them. CDR1 and CDR2 (germline): MGHRA, YSYEKL.

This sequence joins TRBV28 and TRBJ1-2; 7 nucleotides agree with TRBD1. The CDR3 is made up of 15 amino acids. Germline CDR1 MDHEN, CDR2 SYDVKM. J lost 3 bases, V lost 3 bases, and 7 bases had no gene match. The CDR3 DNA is TGTGCCAGCAGTTTTGAGGGGGCGCCTTACTATGGCTACACCTTC. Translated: CASSFEGAPYYGYTF.

This CDR3 reads CASSLPRRGQGTEDTQYF. In DNA form, the CDR3 reads TGTGCCAGCAGCTTACCGAGGAGAGGACAGGGGACGGAAGATACGCAGTATTTT. V is TRBV7-8 and J is TRBJ2-3, with 9 bases that match TRBD1. CDR1 is SGHVS and CDR2 is FQNEAQ in the germline V gene. This CDR3 has 18 residues. V trimming: 2 bases; J trimming: 5 bases; junction bases outside the gene matches: 14.

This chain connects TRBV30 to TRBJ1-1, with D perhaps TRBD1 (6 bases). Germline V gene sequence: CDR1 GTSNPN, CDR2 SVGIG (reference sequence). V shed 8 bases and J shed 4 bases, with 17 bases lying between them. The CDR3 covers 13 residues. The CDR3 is CADSGVTGTEAFF. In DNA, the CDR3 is TGTGCCGACTCAGGGGTGACAGGCACTGAAGCTTTCTTT.

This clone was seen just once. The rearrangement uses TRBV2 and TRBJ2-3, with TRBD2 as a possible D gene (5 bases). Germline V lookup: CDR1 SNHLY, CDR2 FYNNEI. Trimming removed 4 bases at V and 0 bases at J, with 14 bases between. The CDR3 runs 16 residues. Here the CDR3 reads CASSGDSVHSTDTQYF. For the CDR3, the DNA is TGTGCCAGCAGTGGTGATAGCGTCCATAGCACAGATACGCAGTATTTT.

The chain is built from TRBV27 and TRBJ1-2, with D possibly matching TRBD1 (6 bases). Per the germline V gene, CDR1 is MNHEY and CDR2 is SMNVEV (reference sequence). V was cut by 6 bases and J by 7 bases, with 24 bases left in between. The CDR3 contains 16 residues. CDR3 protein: CASSPSSGQLVVGYTF. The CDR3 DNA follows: TGTGCCAGCAGCCCCTCCTCCGGACAGTTGGTAGTTGGCTACACCTTC.

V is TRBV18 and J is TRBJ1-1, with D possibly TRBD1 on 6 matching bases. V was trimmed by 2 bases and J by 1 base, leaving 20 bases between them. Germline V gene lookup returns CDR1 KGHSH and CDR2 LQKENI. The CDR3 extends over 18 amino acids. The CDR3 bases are TGTGCCAGCTCACCAGAAACAGGGTACCCGGCAAAGAACACTGAAGCTTTCTTT. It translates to CASSPETGYPAKNTEAFF.

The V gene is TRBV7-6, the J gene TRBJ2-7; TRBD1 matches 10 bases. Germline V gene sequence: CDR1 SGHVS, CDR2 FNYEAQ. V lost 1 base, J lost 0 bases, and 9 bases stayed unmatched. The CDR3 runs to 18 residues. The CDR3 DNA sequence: TGTGCCAGCAGCTTAGTAGGGACAGGGGTCGTCGGCTCCTACGAGCAGTACTTC. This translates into CASSLVGTGVVGSYEQYF.

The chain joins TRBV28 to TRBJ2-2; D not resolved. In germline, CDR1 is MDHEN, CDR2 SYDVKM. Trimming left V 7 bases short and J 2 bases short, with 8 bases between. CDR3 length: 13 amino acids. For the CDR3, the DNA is TGTGCCAGCACCCTTGCAAACACCGGGGAGCTGTTTTTT. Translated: CASTLANTGELFF.

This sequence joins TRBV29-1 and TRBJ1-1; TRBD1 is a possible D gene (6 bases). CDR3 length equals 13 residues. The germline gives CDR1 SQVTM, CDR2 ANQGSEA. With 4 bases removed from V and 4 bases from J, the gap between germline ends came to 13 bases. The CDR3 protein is CSVVEGVSTEAFF. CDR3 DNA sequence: TGCAGCGTTGTCGAGGGGGTATCCACTGAAGCTTTCTTT.

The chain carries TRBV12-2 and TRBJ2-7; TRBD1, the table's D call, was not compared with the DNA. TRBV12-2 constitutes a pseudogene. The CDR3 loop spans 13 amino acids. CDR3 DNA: TGTGCAAGTCGCTCAGGGGGCTCCTACGAGCAGTACTTC. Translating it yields CASRSGGSYEQYF.

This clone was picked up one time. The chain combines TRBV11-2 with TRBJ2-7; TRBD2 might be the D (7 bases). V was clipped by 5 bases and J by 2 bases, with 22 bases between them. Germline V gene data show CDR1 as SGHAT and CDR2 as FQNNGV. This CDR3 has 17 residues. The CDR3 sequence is CASSDIKGGSGTYEQYF. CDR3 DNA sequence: TGTGCCAGCAGCGATATTAAGGGGGGGTCTGGCACCTACGAGCAGTACTTC.

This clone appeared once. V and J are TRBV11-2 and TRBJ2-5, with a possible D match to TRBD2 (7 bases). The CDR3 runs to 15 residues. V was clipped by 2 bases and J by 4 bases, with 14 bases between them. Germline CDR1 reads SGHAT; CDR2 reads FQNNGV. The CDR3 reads CASSLIPAGAETQYF. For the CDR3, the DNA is TGTGCCAGCAGCTTAATTCCGGCGGGGGCAGAGACCCAGTACTTC.

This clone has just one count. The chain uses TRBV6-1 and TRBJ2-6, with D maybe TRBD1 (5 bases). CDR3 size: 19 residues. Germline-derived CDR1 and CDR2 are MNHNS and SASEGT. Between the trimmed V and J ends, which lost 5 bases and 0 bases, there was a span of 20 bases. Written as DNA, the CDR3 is TGTGCCAGCAGTCAAGACAGTGTGGGCCCTTACTCTGGGGCCAACGTCCTGACTTTC. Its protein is CASSQDSVGPYSGANVLTF.

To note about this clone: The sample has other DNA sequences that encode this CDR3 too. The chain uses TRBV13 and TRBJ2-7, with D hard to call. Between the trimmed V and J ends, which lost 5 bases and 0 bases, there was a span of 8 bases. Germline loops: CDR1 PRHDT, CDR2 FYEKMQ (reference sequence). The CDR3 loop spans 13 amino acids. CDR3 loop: CASSGESSYEQYF. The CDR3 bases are TGTGCCAGCAGCGGCGAGAGCTCCTACGAGCAGTACTTC.

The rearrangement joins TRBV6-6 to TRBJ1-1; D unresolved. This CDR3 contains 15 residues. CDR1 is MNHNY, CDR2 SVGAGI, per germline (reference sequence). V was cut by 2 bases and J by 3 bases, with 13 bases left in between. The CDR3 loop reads CASSYEGGVYTEAFF. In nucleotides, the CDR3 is TGTGCCAGCAGTTACGAGGGCGGGGTTTACACTGAAGCTTTCTTT.

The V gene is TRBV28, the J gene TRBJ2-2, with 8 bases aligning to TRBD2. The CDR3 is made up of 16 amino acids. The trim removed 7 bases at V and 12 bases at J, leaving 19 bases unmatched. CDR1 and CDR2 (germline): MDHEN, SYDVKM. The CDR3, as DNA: TGTGCCAGCACCCATAAGTCCCGGGAGGGTATGGTGAAGCTGTTTTTT. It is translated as CASTHKSREGMVKLFF.

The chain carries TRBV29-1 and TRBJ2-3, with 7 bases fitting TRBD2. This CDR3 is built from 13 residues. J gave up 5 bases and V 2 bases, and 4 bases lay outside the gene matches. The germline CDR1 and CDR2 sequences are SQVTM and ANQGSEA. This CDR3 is CSVETGGGDTQYF. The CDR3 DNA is TGCAGCGTTGAAACTGGGGGGGGAGATACGCAGTATTTT.

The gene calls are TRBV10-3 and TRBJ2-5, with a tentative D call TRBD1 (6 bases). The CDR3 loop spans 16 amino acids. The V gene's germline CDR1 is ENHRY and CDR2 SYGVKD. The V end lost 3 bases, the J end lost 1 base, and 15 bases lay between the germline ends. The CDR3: CAISDTGRGFQETQYF. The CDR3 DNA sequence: TGTGCCATCAGTGATACCGGCAGGGGATTCCAAGAGACCCAGTACTTC.

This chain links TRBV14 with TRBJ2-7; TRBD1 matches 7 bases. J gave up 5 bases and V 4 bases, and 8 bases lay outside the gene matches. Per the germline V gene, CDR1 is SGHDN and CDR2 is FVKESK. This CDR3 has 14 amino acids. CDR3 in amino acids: CASSLKQGSHEQYF. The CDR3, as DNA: TGTGCCAGCAGCCTTAAACAGGGGAGCCACGAGCAGTACTTC.

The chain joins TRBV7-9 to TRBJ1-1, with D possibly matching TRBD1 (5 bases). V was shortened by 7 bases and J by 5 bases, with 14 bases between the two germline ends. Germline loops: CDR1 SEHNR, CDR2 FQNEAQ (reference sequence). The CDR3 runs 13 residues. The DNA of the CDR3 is TGTGCCAGCACCCTTGGAGGGGAGACTGAAGCTTTCTTT. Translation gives CASTLGGETEAFF.

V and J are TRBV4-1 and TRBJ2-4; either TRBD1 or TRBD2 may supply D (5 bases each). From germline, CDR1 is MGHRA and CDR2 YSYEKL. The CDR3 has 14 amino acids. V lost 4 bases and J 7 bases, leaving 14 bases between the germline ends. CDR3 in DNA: TGCGCCAGCAGCCTCACAGGTAGCGTGAACATTCAGTACTTC. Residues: CASSLTGSVNIQYF.

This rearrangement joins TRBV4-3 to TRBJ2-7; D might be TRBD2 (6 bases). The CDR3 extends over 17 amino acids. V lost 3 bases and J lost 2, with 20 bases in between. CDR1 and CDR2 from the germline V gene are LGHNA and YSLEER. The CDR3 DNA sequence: TGCGCCAGCAGCCAGGCGGGACGCGGTCCTGGTACCTACGAGCAGTACTTC. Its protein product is CASSQAGRGPGTYEQYF.